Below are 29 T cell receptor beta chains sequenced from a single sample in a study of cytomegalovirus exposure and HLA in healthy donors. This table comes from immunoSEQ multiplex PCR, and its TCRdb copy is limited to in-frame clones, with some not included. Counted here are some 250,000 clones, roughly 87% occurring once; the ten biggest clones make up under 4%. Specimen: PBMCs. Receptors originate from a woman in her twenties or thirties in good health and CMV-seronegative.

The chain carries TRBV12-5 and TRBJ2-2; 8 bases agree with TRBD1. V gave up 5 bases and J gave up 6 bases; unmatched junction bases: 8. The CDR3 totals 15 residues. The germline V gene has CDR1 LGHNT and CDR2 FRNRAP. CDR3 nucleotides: TGTGCTAGTGGTGACGGACAGGGTTTCTCCGGGGAGCTGTTTTTT. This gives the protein CASGDGQGFSGELFF.

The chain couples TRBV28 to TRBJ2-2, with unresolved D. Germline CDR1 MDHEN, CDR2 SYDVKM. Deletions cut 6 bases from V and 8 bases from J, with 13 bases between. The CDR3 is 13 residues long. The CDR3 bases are TGTGCCAGCAGCTTAAGGGTCTCGGGGGAGCTGTTTTTT. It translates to CASSLRVSGELFF.

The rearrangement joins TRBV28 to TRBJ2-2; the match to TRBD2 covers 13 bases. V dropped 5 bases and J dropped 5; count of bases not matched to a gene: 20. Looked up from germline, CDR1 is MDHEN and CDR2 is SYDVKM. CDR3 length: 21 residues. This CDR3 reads CASSPLPTSGRVVIGTGELFF. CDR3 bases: TGTGCCAGCAGTCCCCTCCCTACTAGCGGGAGGGTTGTGATTGGAACCGGGGAGCTGTTTTTT.

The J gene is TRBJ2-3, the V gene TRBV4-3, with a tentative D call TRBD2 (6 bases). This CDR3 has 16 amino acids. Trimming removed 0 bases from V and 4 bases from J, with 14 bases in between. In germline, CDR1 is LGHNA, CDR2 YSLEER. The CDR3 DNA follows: TGCGCCAGCAGCCAAGATGCACCCAGGAGGGCAGATACGCAGTATTTT. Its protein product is CASSQDAPRRADTQYF.

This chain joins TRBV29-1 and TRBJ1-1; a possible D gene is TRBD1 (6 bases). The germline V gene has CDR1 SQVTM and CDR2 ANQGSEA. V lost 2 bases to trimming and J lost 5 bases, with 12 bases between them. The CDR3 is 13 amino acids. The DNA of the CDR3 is TGCAGCGTTGAAAGGGGGGCTTGGACTGAAGCTTTCTTT. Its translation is CSVERGAWTEAFF.

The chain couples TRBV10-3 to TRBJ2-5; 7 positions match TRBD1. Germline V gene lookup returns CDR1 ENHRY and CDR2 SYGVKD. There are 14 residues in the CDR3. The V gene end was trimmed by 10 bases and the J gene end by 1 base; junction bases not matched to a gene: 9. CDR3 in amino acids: CATRSDRSQETQYF. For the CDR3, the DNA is TGTGCCACTCGGTCGGACAGGTCCCAAGAGACCCAGTACTTC.

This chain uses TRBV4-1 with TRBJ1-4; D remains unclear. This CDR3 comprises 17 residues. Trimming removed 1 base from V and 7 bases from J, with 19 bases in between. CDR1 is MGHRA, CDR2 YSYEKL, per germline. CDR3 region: CASSQAPSGILGEKLFF. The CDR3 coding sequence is TGCGCCAGCAGCCAAGCCCCATCCGGGATATTGGGTGAAAAACTGTTTTTT.

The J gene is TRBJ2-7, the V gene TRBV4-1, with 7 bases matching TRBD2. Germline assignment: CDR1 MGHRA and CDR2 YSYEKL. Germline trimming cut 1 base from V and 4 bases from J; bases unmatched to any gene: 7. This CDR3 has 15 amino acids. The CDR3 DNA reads TGCGCCAGCAGCCAAGGAACGGGAGGATGGTACGAGCAGTACTTC. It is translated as CASSQGTGGWYEQYF.

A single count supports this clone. The CDR3 sequence: CASSYNSGTNTEAFF. The CDR3 bases are TGTGCCAGCAGTTACAATTCGGGTACCAACACTGAAGCTTTCTTT. V and J are TRBV6-5 and TRBJ1-1; no definite D call. V was cut by 2 bases and J by 2 bases, with 12 bases left in between. The V gene's germline CDR1 is MNHEY and CDR2 SVGAGI. The CDR3 consists of 15 residues.

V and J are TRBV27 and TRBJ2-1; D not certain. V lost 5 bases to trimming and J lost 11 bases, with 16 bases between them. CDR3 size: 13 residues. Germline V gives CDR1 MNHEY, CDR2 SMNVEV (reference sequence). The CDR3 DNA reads TGTGCCAGCAGTCCCTTAGTCAGGACCAAGCAGTTCTTC. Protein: CASSPLVRTKQFF.

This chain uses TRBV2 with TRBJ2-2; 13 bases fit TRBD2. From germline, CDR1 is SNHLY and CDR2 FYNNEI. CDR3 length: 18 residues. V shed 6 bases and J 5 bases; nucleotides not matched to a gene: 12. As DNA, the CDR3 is TGTGCCAGCAGAGCGAGCGGACTAGCGGGAGAATGGACCGGGGAGCTGTTTTTT. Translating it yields CASRASGLAGEWTGELFF.

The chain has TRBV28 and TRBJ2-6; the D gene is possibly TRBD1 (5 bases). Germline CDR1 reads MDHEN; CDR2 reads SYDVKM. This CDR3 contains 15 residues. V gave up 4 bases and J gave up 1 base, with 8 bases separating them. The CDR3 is CASSSDSSGANVLTF. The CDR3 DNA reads TGTGCCAGCAGTTCCGACAGTTCTGGGGCCAACGTCCTGACTTTC.

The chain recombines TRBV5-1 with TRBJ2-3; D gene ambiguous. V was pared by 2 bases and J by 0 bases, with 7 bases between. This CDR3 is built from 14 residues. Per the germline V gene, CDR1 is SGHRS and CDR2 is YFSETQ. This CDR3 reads CASSLYASTDTQYF. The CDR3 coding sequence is TGCGCCAGCAGCTTATACGCGAGCACAGATACGCAGTATTTT.

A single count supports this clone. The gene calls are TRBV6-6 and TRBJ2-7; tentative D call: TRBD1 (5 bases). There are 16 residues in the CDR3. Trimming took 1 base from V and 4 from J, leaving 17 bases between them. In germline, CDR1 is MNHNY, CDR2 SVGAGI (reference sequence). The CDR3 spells CASSYFQGGLGYEQYF. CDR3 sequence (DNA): TGTGCCAGCAGTTACTTTCAGGGTGGGTTGGGATACGAGCAGTACTTC.

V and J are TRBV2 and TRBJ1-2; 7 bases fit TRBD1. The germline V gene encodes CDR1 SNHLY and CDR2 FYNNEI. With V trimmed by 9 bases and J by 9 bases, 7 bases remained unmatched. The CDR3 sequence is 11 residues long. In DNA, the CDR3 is TGTGCCAGTCGGGACAGAGATAGCTACACCTTC. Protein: CASRDRDSYTF.

This chain's CDR3 is CSVSSGSGGNTGELFF. The CDR3, as DNA: TGCAGCGTTTCAAGCGGGAGCGGCGGGAACACCGGGGAGCTGTTTTTT. V usage is TRBV29-1 and J usage is TRBJ2-2; 8 nucleotides align to TRBD2. Unmatched junction bases numbered 9, after V lost 5 bases and J lost 1 base. The CDR3 runs to 16 residues. CDR1 is SQVTM, CDR2 ANQGSEA, per germline.

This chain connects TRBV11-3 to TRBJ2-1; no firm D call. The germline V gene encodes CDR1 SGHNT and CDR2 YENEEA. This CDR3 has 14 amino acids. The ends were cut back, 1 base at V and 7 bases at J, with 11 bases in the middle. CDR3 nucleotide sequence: TGTGCCAGCAGCTTAGCTTCGGCCTTAAATGAGCAGTTCTTC. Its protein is CASSLASALNEQFF.

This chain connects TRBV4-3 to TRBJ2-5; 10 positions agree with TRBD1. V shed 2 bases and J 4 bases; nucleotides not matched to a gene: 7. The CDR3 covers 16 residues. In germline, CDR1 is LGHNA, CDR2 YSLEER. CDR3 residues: CASSQRQGAKGETQYF. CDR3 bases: TGCGCCAGCAGCCAACGACAGGGGGCGAAGGGAGAGACCCAGTACTTC.

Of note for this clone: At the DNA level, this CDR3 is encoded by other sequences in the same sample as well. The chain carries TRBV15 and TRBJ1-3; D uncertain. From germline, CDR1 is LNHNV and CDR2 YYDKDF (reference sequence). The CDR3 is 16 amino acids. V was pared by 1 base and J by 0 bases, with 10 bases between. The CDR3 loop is CATSRGGTSSGNTIYF. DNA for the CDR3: TGTGCCACCAGCAGAGGCGGAACTTCCTCTGGAAACACCATATATTTT.

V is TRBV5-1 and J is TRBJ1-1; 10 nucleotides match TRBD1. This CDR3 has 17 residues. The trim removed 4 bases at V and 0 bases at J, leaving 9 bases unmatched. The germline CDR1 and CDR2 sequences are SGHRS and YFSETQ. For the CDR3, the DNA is TGCGCCAGCAGCAAGACAGGGGGCCCTCTCATGAACACTGAAGCTTTCTTT. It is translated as CASSKTGGPLMNTEAFF.

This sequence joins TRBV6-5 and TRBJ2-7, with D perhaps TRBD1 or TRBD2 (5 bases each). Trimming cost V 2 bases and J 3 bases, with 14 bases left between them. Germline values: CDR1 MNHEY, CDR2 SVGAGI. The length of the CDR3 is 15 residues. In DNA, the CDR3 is TGTGCCAGCAGTTACAGCCGGGACCCTCACTACGAGCAGTACTTC. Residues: CASSYSRDPHYEQYF.

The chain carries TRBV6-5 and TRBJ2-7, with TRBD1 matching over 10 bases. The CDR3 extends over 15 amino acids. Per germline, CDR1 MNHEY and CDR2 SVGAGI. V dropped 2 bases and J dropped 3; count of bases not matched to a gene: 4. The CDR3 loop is CASSYPRDRGYEQYF. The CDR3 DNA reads TGTGCCAGCAGTTACCCCAGGGACAGGGGCTACGAGCAGTACTTC.

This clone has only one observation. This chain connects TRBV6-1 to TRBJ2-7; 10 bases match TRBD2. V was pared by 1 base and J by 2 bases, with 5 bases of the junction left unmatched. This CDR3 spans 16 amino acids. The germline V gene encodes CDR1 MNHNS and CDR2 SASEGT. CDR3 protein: CASSEGTSGYPYEQYF. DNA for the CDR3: TGTGCCAGCAGTGAAGGGACTAGCGGTTACCCCTACGAGCAGTACTTC.

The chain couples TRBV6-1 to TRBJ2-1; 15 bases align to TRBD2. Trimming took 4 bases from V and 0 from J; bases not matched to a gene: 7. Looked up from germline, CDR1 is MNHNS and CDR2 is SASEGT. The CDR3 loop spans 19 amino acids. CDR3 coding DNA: TGTGCCAGCAGTGGCGGGACTAGCGGGAGGAGCAGCTCCTACAATGAGCAGTTCTTC. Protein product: CASSGGTSGRSSSYNEQFF.

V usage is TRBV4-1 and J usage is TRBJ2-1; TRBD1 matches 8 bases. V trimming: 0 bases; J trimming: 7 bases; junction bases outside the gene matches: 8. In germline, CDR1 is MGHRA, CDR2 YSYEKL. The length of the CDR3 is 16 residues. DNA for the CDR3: TGCGCCAGCAGCCAAGAGTGGACAGGGATCTTTAATGAGCAGTTCTTC. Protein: CASSQEWTGIFNEQFF.

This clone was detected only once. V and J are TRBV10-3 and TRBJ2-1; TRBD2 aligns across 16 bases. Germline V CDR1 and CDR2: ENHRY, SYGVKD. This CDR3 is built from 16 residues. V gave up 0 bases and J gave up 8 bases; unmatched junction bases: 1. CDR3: CAISESGLAGGDEQFF. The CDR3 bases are TGTGCCATCAGTGAGTCGGGACTAGCGGGAGGGGATGAGCAGTTCTTC.

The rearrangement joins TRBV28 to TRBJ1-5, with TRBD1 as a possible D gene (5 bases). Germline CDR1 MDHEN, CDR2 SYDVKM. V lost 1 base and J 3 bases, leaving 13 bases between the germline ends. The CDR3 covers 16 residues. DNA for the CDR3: TGTGCCAGCAGTTTATACCGCGGGGCGGACAATCAGCCCCAGCATTTT. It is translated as CASSLYRGADNQPQHF.

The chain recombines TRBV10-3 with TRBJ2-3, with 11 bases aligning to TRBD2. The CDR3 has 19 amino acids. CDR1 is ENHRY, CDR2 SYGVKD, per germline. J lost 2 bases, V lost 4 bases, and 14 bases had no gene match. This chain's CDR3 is CAISGGSGRALRATDTQYF. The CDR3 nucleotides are TGTGCCATCAGTGGGGGTAGCGGGAGGGCCCTCCGGGCCACAGATACGCAGTATTTT.

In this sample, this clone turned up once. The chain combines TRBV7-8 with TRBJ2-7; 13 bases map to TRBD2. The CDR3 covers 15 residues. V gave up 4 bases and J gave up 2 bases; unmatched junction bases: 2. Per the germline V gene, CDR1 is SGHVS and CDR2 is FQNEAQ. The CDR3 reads CASSYGTSGTYEQYF. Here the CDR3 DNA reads TGTGCCAGCAGCTACGGGACTAGCGGGACCTACGAGCAGTACTTC.